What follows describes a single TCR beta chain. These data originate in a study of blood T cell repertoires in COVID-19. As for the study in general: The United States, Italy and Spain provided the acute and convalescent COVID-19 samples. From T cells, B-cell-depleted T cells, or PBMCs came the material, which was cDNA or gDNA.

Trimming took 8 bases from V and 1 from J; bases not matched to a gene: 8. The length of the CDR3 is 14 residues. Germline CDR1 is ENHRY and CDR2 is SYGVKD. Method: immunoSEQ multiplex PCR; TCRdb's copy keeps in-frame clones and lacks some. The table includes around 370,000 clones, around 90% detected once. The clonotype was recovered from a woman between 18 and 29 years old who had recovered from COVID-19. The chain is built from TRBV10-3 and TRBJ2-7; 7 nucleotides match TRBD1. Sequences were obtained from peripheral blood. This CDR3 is CAIRAGGGSYEQYV. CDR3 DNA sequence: TGTGCCATCCGGGCAGGGGGTGGGTCCTACGAGCAGTACGTC.